The T cell receptor beta chain under discussion was sequenced for a study of shared clonotypes between healthy human individuals. Study findings and constraints: Among donors, the sharing of clonotypes was expected to be influenced by sequencing depth.

Remarks on this clone: As yet, its antigen is unknown.

This CDR3 spans 17 amino acids. V shed 2 bases and J shed 0 bases, with 16 bases lying between them. CDR1 is SGHTA, CDR2 FQGNSA, per germline. Repertoires were generated with immunoSEQ multiplex PCR, while TCRdb's copy carries only in-frame clones and drops some. The sample contains fewer than 2.5 million clones, roughly 93% of which appear only once. The chain carries TRBV7-2 and TRBJ1-2, with D unresolved. The receptor's source is a man in his late teens or twenties in good health. Some clones in this sample may be carry-over from other donors' samples. Source material: naive CD4+ T cells from PBMCs. Documented subset: CD45RA+ positively selected. The CDR3 protein is CASSLWSSLPANYGYTF. DNA for the CDR3: TGTGCCAGCAGCTTATGGTCGTCGCTGCCGGCTAACTATGGCTACACCTTC.